The next 22 T cell receptor beta chains were all read from a single sample in a study of T cells after yellow fever vaccination. TCRdb re-called the 5' RACE reads through MiXCR, storing one row per CDR3 protein. The repertoire has fewer than 350,000 distinct CDR3 sequences, roughly 4% of them found once; the top ten carry around 22%. The starting material was PBMCs, obtained on the day of the yellow fever booster vaccination. These TCRs come from a man aged 18 to 30 who received the YFV17D yellow fever vaccine.

The sample holds many counts of this clonotype. The chain combines TRBV4-1 with TRBJ2-4; 7 bases are a match to TRBD1. Germline V gene lookup returns CDR1 MGHRA and CDR2 YSYEKL. The V and J ends lost 0 bases and 6 bases, in that order; junction bases with no gene match: 5. This CDR3 contains 15 residues. DNA for the CDR3: TGCGCCAGCAGCCAAGATAGGGGGCAGGGAAACATTCAGTACTTC. Translating gives CASSQDRGQGNIQYF.

This clonotype was picked up a small number of times. This CDR3 is CASSQVERDQETQYF. The CDR3 nucleotides are TGTGCCAGCAGCCAAGTGGAACGAGACCAAGAGACCCAGTACTTC. The chain links TRBV4-2 to TRBJ2-5; no clear D. Deletions cut 1 base from V and 0 bases from J, with 9 bases between. Germline V CDR1 and CDR2: LGHNA, YNFKEQ. The CDR3 runs 15 residues.

This clonotype was seen many times. The chain combines TRBV20-1 with TRBJ2-5; D is uncertain. Trimming took off 5 bases at V and 3 bases at J, with 13 bases between the two ends. Looked up from germline, CDR1 is DFQATT and CDR2 is SNEGSKA (reference sequence). This CDR3 is built from 13 residues. CDR3 protein: CSASRTAKETQYF. DNA of the CDR3: TGCAGTGCTTCCAGGACGGCGAAAGAGACCCAGTACTTC.

This clonotype was observed a few times. This chain uses TRBV7-3 with TRBJ2-7; a possible D gene is TRBD1 (5 bases). The CDR3 length is 14 residues. Trimming left V 5 bases short and J 5 bases short, with 16 bases between. Germline CDR1 reads SGHTA; CDR2 reads FQGTGA. This CDR3 reads CASSPGISLNEQYF. The CDR3 nucleotides are TGTGCCAGCAGCCCAGGGATCTCGCTGAACGAGCAGTACTTC.

The rearrangement links TRBV7-9 to TRBJ2-3; no firm D call. CDR1 and CDR2 from the germline V gene are SEHNR and FQNEAQ (reference sequence). The CDR3 loop spans 13 amino acids. With 9 bases removed from V and 3 bases from J, the gap between germline ends came to 13 bases. CDR3 amino acids: CASCRHSTDTQYF. The CDR3, as DNA: TGTGCCAGTTGCAGACATTCGACAGATACGCAGTATTTT.

This clonotype was detected only a few times. The chain couples TRBV7-9 to TRBJ2-3, with D hard to call. Trimming took off 2 bases at V and 4 bases at J, with 10 bases between the two ends. This CDR3 contains 14 residues. The germline gives CDR1 SEHNR, CDR2 FQNEAQ (reference sequence). The CDR3 spells CASSLKGFADTQYF. The CDR3 DNA sequence: TGTGCCAGCAGCTTAAAGGGTTTTGCAGATACGCAGTATTTT.

At least ten counts were recorded for this clonotype. The rearrangement uses TRBV4-1 and TRBJ1-5; 7 bases are shared with TRBD1. Germline V gene data show CDR1 as MGHRA and CDR2 as YSYEKL. Trimming at V came to 4 bases and at J to 3 bases, leaving 6 bases not matched to a gene. This CDR3 comprises 15 residues. CDR3 region: CASSLRQGVNQPQHF. Written as DNA, the CDR3 is TGCGCCAGCAGCCTACGACAGGGAGTCAATCAGCCCCAGCATTTT.

This clonotype was found a few times. The gene calls are TRBV13 and TRBJ1-6; possibly TRBD1 for D (6 bases). Trimming took off 2 bases at V and 8 bases at J, with 19 bases between the two ends. The CDR3 runs 17 residues. Looked up from germline, CDR1 is PRHDT and CDR2 is FYEKMQ (reference sequence). CDR3 loop: CASSLRDTNDLDSPLHF. The CDR3 coding sequence is TGTGCCAGCAGCTTAAGGGACACTAACGATCTAGATTCACCCCTCCACTTT.

CDR3 sequence (DNA): TGTGCCAGCAGCTTAGTAGCGGGGGATGTCTACGAGCAGTACGTC. Translated: CASSLVAGDVYEQYV. The gene calls are TRBV7-8 and TRBJ2-7, with 9 bases fitting TRBD2. V gave up 1 base and J gave up 3 bases; unmatched junction bases: 4. Germline CDR1 is SGHVS and CDR2 is FQNEAQ. CDR3 length: 15 residues.

The table lists this clonotype with many counts. The rearrangement uses TRBV12-5 and TRBJ1-5; no firm D call. CDR3 length equals 12 residues. Germline V gene sequence: CDR1 LGHNT, CDR2 FRNRAP. The CDR3 protein is CSRGFWNQPQHF. DNA for the CDR3: TGTTCACGCGGTTTCTGGAATCAGCCCCAGCATTTT.

The CDR3 DNA reads TGTGCCAGCAGCCCGGGGATGGATGAGCAGTTCTTC. Translation gives CASSPGMDEQFF. The chain uses TRBV7-2 and TRBJ2-1; TRBD2 is a possible D gene (5 bases). Germline V CDR1 and CDR2: SGHTA, FQGNSA. Trimming pared 5 bases from V and 8 bases from J, leaving 10 bases between. The CDR3 is 12 residues long.

This clonotype has just a few counts. V gene TRBV7-2 combines with J gene TRBJ2-6, with D uncertain. Trimming pared 3 bases from V and 5 bases from J, leaving 14 bases between. Germline assignment: CDR1 SGHTA and CDR2 FQGNSA. The CDR3 is 16 residues long. CDR3 nucleotides: TGTGCCAGCAGCTTTGGGTTCCCTCGGAGGGCCAACGTCCTGACTTTC. Encoded protein: CASSFGFPRRANVLTF.

In its sample, this clonotype was seen many times. The chain has TRBV28 and TRBJ1-3; D remains unclear. CDR3 length: 19 residues. V was clipped by 7 bases and J by 0 bases, with 25 bases between them. Looked up from germline, CDR1 is MDHEN and CDR2 is SYDVKM. The CDR3 region is CASTSLTWSPQSSGNTIYF. The CDR3 bases are TGTGCCAGCACATCCCTCACCTGGTCTCCACAAAGCTCTGGAAACACCATATATTTT.

This chain links TRBV5-4 with TRBJ2-5; 8 bases are shared with TRBD1. V gave up 4 bases and J gave up 5 bases; unmatched junction bases: 7. Germline loops: CDR1 SGHNT, CDR2 YYREEE (reference sequence). The CDR3 runs to 14 residues. For the CDR3, the DNA is TGTGCCAGCAGCCTGACAGGGGCCCGGGAGACCCAGTACTTC. Its translation is CASSLTGARETQYF. The full variable domain, in which reference TRBV5-4 and TRBJ2-5 provide the parts outside the CDR3, is ETGVTQSPTHLIKTRGQQVTLRCSSQSGHNTVSWYQQALGQGPQFIFQYYREEENGRGNFPPRFSGLQFPNYSSELNVNALELDDSALYLCASSLTGARETQYFGPGTRLLVL.

This chain links TRBV11-3 with TRBJ2-3, with 9 bases fitting TRBD2. CDR3 size: 16 residues. Unmatched junction bases numbered 5, after V lost 2 bases and J lost 2 bases. The V gene's germline CDR1 is SGHNT and CDR2 YENEEA. The CDR3 coding sequence is TGTGCCAGCAGCTTAAGGGCGGGGGGGCTCACAGATACGCAGTATTTT. It encodes CASSLRAGGLTDTQYF.

This clonotype turned up a few times. V is TRBV6-5 and J is TRBJ2-5; TRBD2 agrees at 7 bases. V was clipped by 0 bases and J by 1 base; unmatched bases: 8. The germline V gene has CDR1 MNHEY and CDR2 SVGAGI. CDR3 length: 17 residues. The CDR3 DNA sequence: TGTGCCAGCAGTTACTCGATCCTAGCGGTCCCCCAAGAGACCCAGTACTTC. Protein sequence: CASSYSILAVPQETQYF.

The table lists this clonotype with a few counts. The chain uses TRBV6-2 or TRBV6-3 and TRBJ2-7; TRBD2 matches 8 bases. This CDR3 region has 13 residues. Losses at the gene ends were 8 bases for V and 8 bases for J; bases not matched to a gene: 11. The germline V gene has CDR1 MNHEY and CDR2 SVGEGT. CDR3: CASRPNAGGKQYV. In DNA form, the CDR3 reads TGTGCCAGCCGGCCCAACGCGGGGGGTAAGCAGTACGTC.

This clonotype was detected a few times. The J gene is TRBJ1-1, the V gene TRBV6-5, with a possible D match to TRBD1 (6 bases). Germline CDR1 is MNHEY and CDR2 is SVGAGI. The CDR3 length is 15 residues. Deletions cut 6 bases from V and 0 bases from J, with 14 bases between. CDR3 DNA sequence: TGTGCCAGCAGCTCCAGGGGCAGCATGAACACTGAAGCTTTCTTT. Encoded protein: CASSSRGSMNTEAFF.

Ten or more counts support this clonotype. The J gene is TRBJ2-3, the V gene TRBV3-1; TRBD2 aligns across 7 bases. Germline values: CDR1 LGHDT, CDR2 YNNKEL (reference sequence). Germline trimming cut 4 bases from V and 4 bases from J; bases unmatched to any gene: 8. CDR3 length: 15 amino acids. CDR3 loop: CASSPPRGVADTQYF. The DNA for the CDR3 is TGTGCCAGCAGCCCCCCTCGGGGGGTGGCAGATACGCAGTATTTT.

This clonotype showed up many times. V gene TRBV5-1 combines with J gene TRBJ1-1; D is unresolved. V lost 1 base and J 4 bases, leaving 11 bases between the germline ends. The CDR3 runs 14 residues. Germline CDR1 SGHRS, CDR2 YFSETQ. The CDR3 sequence is CASSLPGSGTEAFF. In DNA, the CDR3 is TGCGCCAGCAGCTTGCCAGGTTCGGGCACTGAAGCTTTCTTT.

This clonotype was seen repeatedly, ten times or more. The genes are TRBV5-1 and TRBJ1-1; 7 bases are shared with TRBD1. V gave up 1 base and J gave up 5 bases; unmatched junction bases: 5. The CDR3 consists of 14 residues. Germline V gives CDR1 SGHRS, CDR2 YFSETQ. The CDR3 is CASSLTGALTEAFF. CDR3 bases: TGCGCCAGCAGCTTGACAGGGGCTCTGACTGAAGCTTTCTTT.

There are many counts of this clonotype. V gene TRBV7-8 combines with J gene TRBJ2-7; 9 nucleotides align to TRBD1. The CDR3 runs to 16 residues. Germline CDR1 and CDR2: SGHVS and FQNEAQ. The J segment lost 0 bases and the V segment lost 1 base, leaving 4 bases of the junction unmatched. The CDR3 nucleotides read TGTGCCAGCAGCTTAGGTTGGGACAGGGACTCCTACGAGCAGTACTTC. Protein sequence: CASSLGWDRDSYEQYF. Combining the CDR3 with reference TRBV7-8 and TRBJ2-7 gives the whole variable domain GAGVSQSPRYKVAKRGQDVALRCDPISGHVSLFWYQQALGQGPEFLTYFQNEAQLDKSGLPSDRFFAERPEGSVSTLKIQRTQQEDSAVYLCASSLGWDRDSYEQYFGPGTRLTVT.